The next 12 T cell receptor beta chains were all read from a single sample in a study of shared clonotypes between healthy human individuals. TCRdb's table, derived via immunoSEQ multiplex PCR, lists solely in-frame clones and lacks some. The sample yields about 2.3 million clones, approximately 90% seen once. The source material was naive CD4+ T cells from PBMCs. Specified subset: CD45RA+ positively selected. These receptors all come from a young man in good health. Some clones in this sample may be carry-over from other donors' samples.

The chain uses TRBV14 and TRBJ2-5; D is undetermined. The CDR3 runs 15 residues. The germline V gene has CDR1 SGHDN and CDR2 FVKESK. With 6 bases removed from V and 2 bases from J, the gap between germline ends came to 16 bases. DNA of the CDR3: TGTGCCAGCAGGGGCGCCGGTCTAGGGCAAGAGACCCAGTACTTC. This codes for CASRGAGLGQETQYF.

The V call is TRBV6-6, the J call TRBJ2-1, with a weak D call TRBD2 (5 bases). The CDR3 length is 14 residues. Trimming cost V 5 bases and J 0 bases, with 8 bases left between them. Germline V lookup: CDR1 MNHNY, CDR2 SVGAGI (reference sequence). The CDR3 loop reads CASSPGSSYNEQFF. CDR3 DNA: TGTGCCAGCAGTCCTGGGAGCTCCTACAATGAGCAGTTCTTC.

The V call is TRBV6-5, the J call TRBJ2-2, with 7 bases aligning to TRBD1. The CDR3 is made up of 16 amino acids. Germline lookup yields CDR1 MNHEY and CDR2 SVGAGI. Trimming removed 2 bases from V and 7 bases from J; junction bases left unmatched: 10. CDR3 region: CASSYGQEYRLGELFF. Written as DNA, the CDR3 is TGTGCCAGCAGTTACGGACAGGAGTACAGGCTCGGGGAGCTGTTTTTT.

This sequence joins TRBV7-7 and TRBJ1-2, with 7 bases identical to TRBD1. The CDR3 totals 14 residues. With 4 bases clipped from V and 5 bases from J, the junction kept 7 bases outside the gene matches. Per germline, CDR1 SSHAT and CDR2 FNYEAQ (reference sequence). CDR3 in amino acids: CASSWYTGEYGYTF. The CDR3 region has the DNA TGTGCCAGCAGCTGGTACACAGGGGAGTATGGCTACACCTTC.

The chain carries TRBV10-3 and TRBJ2-5; 9 bases are shared with TRBD1. The CDR3 covers 18 residues. Per the germline V gene, CDR1 is ENHRY and CDR2 is SYGVKD. With V trimmed by 8 bases and J by 1 base, 17 bases remained unmatched. CDR3 protein: CAIADNKQGAGAQETQYF. The CDR3 DNA reads TGTGCCATCGCCGATAATAAACAGGGGGCTGGAGCCCAAGAGACCCAGTACTTC.

The rearrangement uses TRBV9 and TRBJ2-1; TRBD2 matches at 13 bases. The J segment lost 7 bases and the V segment lost 4 bases, leaving 20 bases of the junction unmatched. The CDR3 runs 20 residues. The germline V gene has CDR1 SGDLS and CDR2 YYNGEE. CDR3 sequence reads: CASSSRPTGGGTSGTNEQFF. CDR3 DNA sequence: TGTGCCAGCAGCTCGAGACCCACAGGGGGAGGGACTAGCGGGACGAATGAGCAGTTCTTC. Filled out from reference TRBV9 and TRBJ2-1, the complete variable domain reads DSGVTQTPKHLITATGQRVTLRCSPRSGDLSVYWYQQSLDQGLQFLIQYYNGEERAKGNILERFSAQQFPDLHSELNLSSLELGDSALYFCASSSRPTGGGTSGTNEQFFGPGTRLTVL.

V and J are TRBV2 and TRBJ1-5; 9 nucleotides line up with TRBD1. With 4 bases clipped from V and 4 bases from J, the junction kept 2 bases outside the gene matches. The CDR3 length is 14 residues. Germline CDR1 and CDR2: SNHLY and FYNNEI. The CDR3 sequence is CASSGGTGNQPQHF. CDR3 DNA: TGTGCCAGCAGTGGGGGGACAGGGAATCAGCCCCAGCATTTT.

This clone was seen a single time. The rearrangement uses TRBV5-1 and TRBJ1-1; 8 bases line up with TRBD1. CDR3 length: 15 amino acids. Trimming removed 4 bases from V and 2 bases from J; junction bases left unmatched: 7. From germline, CDR1 is SGHRS and CDR2 YFSETQ. For the CDR3, the DNA is TGCGCCAGCAGCCCCCAGGCAGGGGGCAACACTGAAGCTTTCTTT. This codes for CASSPQAGGNTEAFF.

This rearrangement joins TRBV5-8 to TRBJ2-5; no clear D gene. Germline V gene lookup returns CDR1 SGHTS and CDR2 YDEGEE. This CDR3 is built from 14 residues. V lost 0 bases and J 4 bases, leaving 10 bases between the germline ends. This CDR3 is CASSLVGIGETQYF. The DNA for the CDR3 is TGTGCCAGCAGCTTGGTTGGCATCGGAGAGACCCAGTACTTC.

The chain links TRBV19 to TRBJ1-2; D gene uncertain. The CDR3 runs 13 residues. CDR1 is LNHDA, CDR2 SQIVND, per germline (reference sequence). V lost 5 bases to trimming and J lost 7 bases, with 14 bases between them. The CDR3 loop reads CASSEQAGSGYTF. Written as DNA, the CDR3 is TGTGCCAGTAGTGAGCAGGCGGGTAGTGGCTACACCTTC.

V is TRBV11-3 and J is TRBJ2-1, with 7 bases matching TRBD1. The CDR3 spans 13 residues. V dropped 4 bases and J dropped 10; count of bases not matched to a gene: 7. CDR1 is SGHNT, CDR2 YENEEA, per germline. The chain's CDR3 is CASSSSRDSEQFF. CDR3 nucleotide sequence: TGTGCCAGCAGCTCAAGCCGGGACAGCGAGCAGTTCTTC.

The chain recombines TRBV7-9 with TRBJ1-2, with 7 bases matching TRBD1. Germline CDR1 reads SEHNR; CDR2 reads FQNEAQ (reference sequence). The CDR3 sequence is 14 residues long. V was pared by 1 base and J by 3 bases, with 2 bases of the junction left unmatched. CDR3: CASSLVDRDYGYTF. For the CDR3, the DNA is TGTGCCAGCAGCTTAGTTGACAGGGACTATGGCTACACCTTC. The full variable domain, with the rest looked up from reference TRBV7-9 and TRBJ1-2, is DTGVSQNPRHKITKRGQNVTFRCDPISEHNRLYWYRQTLGQGPEFLTYFQNEAQLEKSRLLSDRFSAERPKGSFSTLEIQRTEQGDSAMYLCASSLVDRDYGYTFGSGTRLTVV.